What follows are 27 T cell receptor beta chains derived from one specimen sequenced in a study of human T cells and chemical hapten exposure. Documented time point: pre-sensitization, week 0. Stated treatment: therapeutic diphenylcyclopropenone sensitization with weekly scalp DPC. One entry per CDR3 protein, called by TCRdb with MiXCR from the RACE reads. The table shows roughly 80,000 distinct CDR3 sequences, with about 15% occurring only once. Material: whole blood, obtained in connection with sensitization to the hapten diphenylcyclopropenone (DPC). Receptors originate from a woman aged 45-65 years with alopecia areata. Some clones in this sample may be carry-over from other donors' samples.

This clonotype was observed at least ten times. The V gene is TRBV30, the J gene TRBJ2-7; D possibly corresponds to TRBD2 (5 bases). The CDR3 spans 13 residues. Germline CDR1 GTSNPN, CDR2 SVGIG (reference sequence). V lost 1 base and J lost 7, with 14 bases in between. The CDR3 spells CAWSGSLPGEQYF. The DNA of the CDR3 is TGTGCCTGGAGTGGCAGCCTCCCGGGGGAGCAGTACTTC.

This clonotype was recorded at least ten times. The V gene is TRBV10-3, the J gene TRBJ2-7; D unresolved. The V gene's germline CDR1 is ENHRY and CDR2 SYGVKD. The V and J ends lost 2 bases and 7 bases respectively, with 12 bases between them. The CDR3 covers 13 residues. CDR3 DNA sequence: TGTGCCATCAGTGAGCCCGATCCTGGAGAGCAGTACTTC. Translation: CAISEPDPGEQYF.

This clonotype showed up just a few times. This chain uses TRBV12-3 or TRBV12-4 with TRBJ1-5; D remains unclear. V lost 3 bases and J lost 0, with 6 bases in between. The CDR3 is 14 residues long. The CDR3 nucleotides read TGTGCCAGCAGTTTCAGCTATAGCAATCAGCCCCAGCATTTT. The encoded protein is CASSFSYSNQPQHF.

This clonotype was seen ten or more times. This chain joins TRBV7-2 and TRBJ2-3; D remains unclear. This CDR3 has 15 amino acids. V gave up 6 bases and J gave up 2 bases, with 15 bases separating them. Looked up from germline, CDR1 is SGHTA and CDR2 is FQGNSA. DNA for the CDR3: TGTGCCAGCAGTCCTCTTGAGCTCCCCACAGATACGCAGTATTTT. It yields the protein CASSPLELPTDTQYF.

This clonotype was observed a few times. This chain uses TRBV28 with TRBJ1-1; 9 positions match TRBD1. CDR1 and CDR2 (germline): MDHEN, SYDVKM. Losses at the gene ends were 6 bases for V and 1 base for J; bases not matched to a gene: 6. This CDR3 spans 15 amino acids. The CDR3 region has the DNA TGTGCCAGCAGGGCAGGGGACAGGGAGAACACTGAAGCTTTCTTT. Its translation is CASRAGDRENTEAFF.

This clonotype was recorded many times. This chain connects TRBV7-2 to TRBJ2-5, with TRBD2 identical over 13 bases. The CDR3 is made up of 16 amino acids. The V gene end was trimmed by 5 bases and the J gene end by 4 bases; junction bases not matched to a gene: 7. CDR1 SGHTA and CDR2 FQGNSA come from the germline V gene. CDR3 amino acids: CASSRRTSGSSETQYF. DNA of the CDR3: TGTGCCAGCAGCCGTCGGACTAGCGGGAGTTCAGAGACCCAGTACTTC.

This clonotype was detected many times. The chain carries TRBV7-2 and TRBJ2-7, with TRBD2 matching 9 bases. Germline-derived CDR1 and CDR2 are SGHTA and FQGNSA. The CDR3 covers 15 residues. V gave up 5 bases and J gave up 3 bases; unmatched junction bases: 8. The CDR3 DNA sequence: TGTGCCAGCAGCCCCGGAAATAGCGGGAGCTACGAGCAGTACTTC. This encodes CASSPGNSGSYEQYF.

This clonotype was recorded a few times. The V and J genes are TRBV6-1 and TRBJ2-3; 7 bases are a match to TRBD1. Losses at the gene ends were 6 bases for V and 5 bases for J; bases not matched to a gene: 8. CDR1 is MNHNS, CDR2 SASEGT, per germline. CDR3 length: 14 residues. In nucleotides, the CDR3 is TGTGCCAGCAGCGGGACAGTCTCCCAAGATACGCAGTATTTT. This codes for CASSGTVSQDTQYF.

In its sample, this clonotype was seen many times. The chain employs TRBV29-1 and TRBJ2-5; TRBD1 matches 8 bases. CDR3 length: 12 amino acids. The junction had 9 bases not matched to a gene; V was cut back by 8 bases and J by 7 bases. Germline CDR1 SQVTM, CDR2 ANQGSEA. In DNA, the CDR3 is TGCAGCCTGGGACAGGTCAAGGGGACCCAGTACTTC. Protein: CSLGQVKGTQYF.

In this sample, this clonotype turned up a few times. This chain joins TRBV25-1 and TRBJ1-5, with 8 bases that match TRBD1. The junction had 7 bases not matched to a gene; V was cut back by 3 bases and J by 6 bases. The CDR3 totals 15 residues. Germline loops: CDR1 MGHDK, CDR2 SYGVNS. The CDR3 spells CASSEAGQGSQPQHF. The DNA for the CDR3 is TGTGCCAGCAGTGAGGCCGGACAGGGAAGTCAGCCCCAGCATTTT.

This clonotype was seen a handful of times. The CDR3 reads CASSQEVGARPYEQYF. CDR3 DNA sequence: TGTGCCAGCAGCCAAGAGGTTGGGGCCAGGCCCTACGAGCAGTACTTC. V is TRBV3-1 and J is TRBJ2-7; perhaps TRBD1 as D (5 bases). The CDR3 runs to 16 residues. Trimming cost V 0 bases and J 2 bases, with 14 bases left between them. Looked up from germline, CDR1 is LGHDT and CDR2 is YNNKEL (reference sequence).

This clonotype occurred a few times. The chain couples TRBV11-3 to TRBJ2-3; a weak D match, TRBD2 (5 bases). Germline CDR1 is SGHNT and CDR2 is YENEEA. CDR3 length equals 13 residues. V was cut by 5 bases and J by 1 base, with 7 bases left in between. CDR3 amino acids: CASSTRGTDTQYF. CDR3 DNA sequence: TGTGCCAGCAGCACGCGGGGCACAGATACGCAGTATTTT. The full variable domain, its missing parts supplied by reference TRBV11-3 and TRBJ2-3, is EAGVVQSPRYKIIEKKQPVAFWCNPISGHNTLYWYLQNLGQGPELLIRYENEEAVDDSQLPKDRFSAERLKGVDSTLKIQPAELGDSAVYLCASSTRGTDTQYFGPGTRLTVL.

The chain combines TRBV5-1 with TRBJ2-1; D gene uncertain. CDR1 is SGHRS, CDR2 YFSETQ, per germline. V lost 1 base and J lost 0, with 8 bases in between. There are 15 residues in the CDR3. The CDR3 DNA is TGCGCCAGCAGCTTGATTACGAGCTCCTACAATGAGCAGTTCTTC. This codes for CASSLITSSYNEQFF.

In its sample, this clonotype was seen a few times. The chain is built from TRBV4-3 and TRBJ2-7, with TRBD1 matching over 9 bases. Germline CDR1 is LGHNA and CDR2 is YSLEER. This CDR3 spans 15 amino acids. V gave up 0 bases and J gave up 5 bases; unmatched junction bases: 5. The CDR3 region has the DNA TGCGCCAGCAGCCAAGAAGGGACAGGGTACCACGAGCAGTACTTC. It encodes CASSQEGTGYHEQYF.

The chain recombines TRBV11-2 with TRBJ1-1; possible D gene TRBD1, 6 bases. V lost 2 bases, J lost 6 bases, and 13 bases lay in between. The germline CDR1 and CDR2 sequences are SGHAT and FQNNGV. The CDR3 totals 14 residues. The DNA for the CDR3 is TGTGCCAGCAGCTTACAGGGGACTGTCGCTGAAGCTTTCTTT. Encoded protein: CASSLQGTVAEAFF. The full variable domain, rest sourced from reference TRBV11-2 and TRBJ1-1, is EAGVAQSPRYKIIEKRQSVAFWCNPISGHATLYWYQQILGQGPKLLIQFQNNGVVDDSQLPKDRFSAERLKGVDSTLKIQPAKLEDSAVYLCASSLQGTVAEAFFGQGTRLTVV.

CDR3 protein: CATSRDPGGAETQYF. DNA of the CDR3: TGTGCCACCAGCAGAGATCCAGGGGGCGCAGAGACCCAGTACTTC. The chain is built from TRBV15 and TRBJ2-5, with TRBD1 identical over 8 bases. Germline V lookup: CDR1 LNHNV, CDR2 YYDKDF (reference sequence). The CDR3 length is 15 residues. J gave up 4 bases and V 0 bases, and 4 bases lay outside the gene matches.

This clonotype was recorded many times. The rearrangement uses TRBV20-1 and TRBJ2-3, with D possibly matching TRBD2 (5 bases). V was pared by 5 bases and J by 2 bases, with 14 bases between. CDR1 and CDR2 from the germline V gene are DFQATT and SNEGSKA (reference sequence). The CDR3 spans 14 residues. CDR3: CSAPVGAVTDTQYF. Written as DNA, the CDR3 is TGCAGTGCTCCAGTCGGAGCGGTCACAGATACGCAGTATTTT.

This clonotype was seen repeatedly, ten times or more. The chain has TRBV11-2 and TRBJ2-7; D uncertain. This CDR3 has 14 residues. The germline V gene encodes CDR1 SGHAT and CDR2 FQNNGV. Trimming removed 5 bases at V and 0 bases at J, with 11 bases between. The CDR3 DNA is TGTGCCAGCAGCCCAATGTACAGCTCCTACGAGCAGTACTTC. It codes for CASSPMYSSYEQYF.

This clonotype was seen repeatedly, ten times or more. The J gene is TRBJ1-2, the V gene TRBV20-1; 8 nucleotides agree with TRBD1. Germline CDR1 and CDR2: DFQATT and SNEGSKA (reference sequence). The CDR3 length is 14 residues. V shed 2 bases, J shed 6 bases, and the junction held 8 bases outside the gene matches. The CDR3 DNA reads TGCAGTGCTAGATATGGGACAGGTCGGGATGGCTACACCTTC. This translates into CSARYGTGRDGYTF.

This clonotype was picked up many times. DNA of the CDR3: TGCAGTGCTAGGACAGGCCAGCCCTACGAGCAGTACTTC. Translation: CSARTGQPYEQYF. The chain has TRBV20-1 and TRBJ2-7; a possible D gene is TRBD1 (6 bases). Between the trimmed V and J ends, which lost 3 bases and 2 bases, there was a span of 11 bases. This CDR3 comprises 13 residues. CDR1 and CDR2 (germline): DFQATT, SNEGSKA (reference sequence).

V gene TRBV29-1 combines with J gene TRBJ2-2; D remains unclear. V shed 6 bases and J shed 4 bases, with 6 bases lying between them. CDR3 length: 11 amino acids. Germline V lookup: CDR1 SQVTM, CDR2 ANQGSEA. CDR3 amino acids: CSVKSTGELFF. The CDR3 bases are TGCAGCGTGAAGAGCACCGGGGAGCTGTTTTTT.

V and J are TRBV28 and TRBJ2-7; D is tentatively TRBD1 or TRBD2 (5 bases each). The CDR3 has 14 residues. CDR1 and CDR2 (germline): MDHEN, SYDVKM. The ends were cut back, 5 bases at V and 3 bases at J, with 14 bases in the middle. The CDR3 protein is CASSTPGRGYEQYF. CDR3 in DNA: TGTGCCAGCAGTACTCCGGGACGAGGCTACGAGCAGTACTTC.

The chain couples TRBV20-1 to TRBJ1-3, with 7 bases identical to TRBD1. CDR1 DFQATT and CDR2 SNEGSKA come from the germline V gene (reference sequence). Unmatched junction bases numbered 10, after V lost 3 bases and J lost 2 bases. The length of the CDR3 is 16 residues. The CDR3 loop reads CSASPYLTGTGNTIYF. The CDR3, as DNA: TGCAGTGCTAGTCCGTACTTGACAGGGACTGGAAACACCATATATTTT.

The genes are TRBV7-6 and TRBJ2-1, with D uncertain. The CDR3 has 13 amino acids. CDR1 and CDR2 from the germline V gene are SGHVS and FNYEAQ. Trimming shortened V by 0 bases and J by 4 bases, and 4 bases separated the two germline ends. The chain's CDR3 is CASSLALYNEQFF. The CDR3 coding sequence is TGTGCCAGCAGCTTAGCTCTTTACAATGAGCAGTTCTTC.

The rearrangement uses TRBV12-3 or TRBV12-4 and TRBJ2-7, with 8 bases that match TRBD2. V lost 7 bases to trimming and J lost 7 bases; unmatched junction nucleotides: 12. CDR3 size: 14 residues. CDR3 protein: CASNTSGLYGEQYF. CDR3 nucleotides: TGTGCCAGCAACACTAGCGGTCTCTATGGGGAGCAGTACTTC.

This clonotype was seen a few times. The J gene is TRBJ1-2, the V gene TRBV20-1; no firm D call. The germline V gene encodes CDR1 DFQATT and CDR2 SNEGSKA (reference sequence). The CDR3 extends over 16 amino acids. V lost 3 bases and J 0 bases, leaving 17 bases between the germline ends. For the CDR3, the DNA is TGCAGTGCTAGTCTGGGAAATTCTGATCCTAACTATGGCTACACCTTC. Amino acid sequence: CSASLGNSDPNYGYTF.

This clonotype has more than one count but fewer than ten. V is TRBV7-2 and J is TRBJ2-3; D gene uncertain. The CDR3 totals 14 residues. V was cut by 2 bases and J by 1 base, with 7 bases left in between. Germline V gene sequence: CDR1 SGHTA, CDR2 FQGNSA. Here the CDR3 DNA reads TGTGCCAGCAGCTTAACCGATGGCACAGATACGCAGTATTTT. As protein: CASSLTDGTDTQYF.